The 29 T cell receptor beta chains given below trace back to one sample, sequenced in a study of Ad26.COV2.S vaccination and SARS-CoV-2 variants (dated by TCRdb to 2020 to 2022). The meaning of the sample's treatment or condition label: approximately 18 received Ad26.COV2.S at low or high dose, single or two shots; roughly five received placebo; per-sample allocation not given. Repertoires of vaccine and placebo recipients were sequenced from samples taken on day 63 after the first injection. Library preparation was by the immunoSEQ multiplex PCR assay. This immuneACCESS table, as held by TCRdb, lists in-frame sequences with V and J called but not all clones. Of the missing ones, under half trace to an unresolved V gene in checked studies; the others have no known cause. The table for this sample lists about 350,000 clones; less than 90% of them were counted only once. The ten largest make up about 10% of the sample.

The sequencing here drew on peripheral blood, taken in a trial of Ad26.COV2.S vaccine versus placebo. Receptors originate from a person aged 18-60 years who received the Ad26.COV2.S COVID-19 vaccine or a placebo.

The gene calls are TRBV6-2 or TRBV6-3 and TRBJ2-2; D may match TRBD1 or TRBD2 (5 bases each). The V end lost 2 bases, the J end lost 5 bases, and 21 bases lay between the germline ends. There are 18 residues in the CDR3. Germline CDR1 reads MNHEY; CDR2 reads SVGEGT. The CDR3 DNA reads as TGTGCCAGCAGTTACATCTTCGCCGGGACGTGGGGTACCGGGGAGCTGTTTTTT. Protein sequence: CASSYIFAGTWGTGELFF.

V usage is TRBV5-6 and J usage is TRBJ1-2; D is undetermined. Per the germline V gene, CDR1 is SGHDT and CDR2 is YYEEEE. The CDR3 loop spans 12 amino acids. The V end lost 2 bases, the J end lost 7 bases, and 9 bases lay between the germline ends. The CDR3 DNA reads as TGTGCCAGCAGCTTAGCGCCGCGTGGCTACACCTTC. Amino acids: CASSLAPRGYTF.

This chain links TRBV5-1 with TRBJ2-1, with 10 nucleotides matching TRBD2. This CDR3 spans 16 amino acids. The J segment lost 6 bases and the V segment lost 0 bases, leaving 6 bases of the junction unmatched. CDR1 is SGHRS, CDR2 YFSETQ, per germline. The CDR3 DNA reads as TGCGCCAGCAGCTTGGAGCGGGGGGGCCCCGGCAATGAGCAGTTCTTC. It yields the protein CASSLERGGPGNEQFF.

This clone was seen a single time. The identical CDR3 is also encoded by other nucleotide sequences in the sample. The V gene is TRBV2, the J gene TRBJ2-2; possible D gene TRBD2, 5 bases. Trimming took 7 bases from V and 1 from J, leaving 7 bases between them. The CDR3 is 13 residues long. Per the germline V gene, CDR1 is SNHLY and CDR2 is FYNNEI. DNA for the CDR3: TGTGCCAGCACCCGGGAGAACACCGGGGAGCTGTTTTTT. This codes for CASTRENTGELFF. Using reference TRBV2 and TRBJ2-2 for the parts outside the CDR3, the full variable domain is EPEVTQTPSHQVTQMGQEVILRCVPISNHLYFYWYRQILGQKVEFLVSFYNNEISEKSEIFDDQFSVERPDGSNFTLKIRSTKLEDSAMYFCASTRENTGELFFGEGSRLTVL.

The rearrangement links TRBV4-3 to TRBJ2-2, with D maybe TRBD1 (5 bases). CDR1 is LGHNA, CDR2 YSLEER, per germline. The CDR3 is 17 residues long. Trimming removed 2 bases at V and 6 bases at J, with 19 bases between. The CDR3 coding sequence is TGCGCCAGCAGCCAAAGGCTCGACCTCAGGGAACCCGGGGAGCTGTTTTTT. It specifies CASSQRLDLREPGELFF.

In nucleotides, the CDR3 is TGTGCCAGCAGTCACTACTCGAGCTCCTACGAGCAGTACTTC. This encodes CASSHYSSSYEQYF. The chain carries TRBV28 and TRBJ2-7; the D is unclear. The V and J ends lost 5 bases and 0 bases respectively, with 11 bases between them. CDR3 length: 14 amino acids. Germline CDR1 reads MDHEN; CDR2 reads SYDVKM. Filled out from reference TRBV28 and TRBJ2-7, the complete variable domain reads DVKVTQSSRYLVKRTGEKVFLECVQDMDHENMFWYRQDPGLGLRLIYFSYDVKMKEKGDIPEGYSVSREKKERFSLILESASTNQTSMYLCASSHYSSSYEQYFGPGTRLTVT.

CDR3 amino acids: CASKVGGDEQYF. CDR3 in DNA: TGCGCCAGCAAGGTGGGGGGGGACGAGCAGTACTTC. The chain joins TRBV10-2 to TRBJ2-7; TRBD2 aligns across 7 bases. J lost 5 bases, V lost 7 bases, and 5 bases had no gene match. The CDR3 extends over 12 amino acids. The V gene's germline CDR1 is WSHSY and CDR2 SAAADI.

This clone appeared a few times. The chain joins TRBV30 to TRBJ2-7; 8 bases are shared with TRBD2. The CDR3 is 14 residues long. Germline V gene lookup returns CDR1 GTSNPN and CDR2 SVGIG (reference sequence). The V segment lost 1 base and the J segment 6 bases; nucleotides outside the gene matches: 8. CDR3 DNA sequence: TGTGCCTGGAGTGAAGCGGGAGAGCTCGGCGAGCAGTACTTC. This encodes CAWSEAGELGEQYF. Full variable domain (missing parts from reference TRBV30 and TRBJ2-7): SQTIHQWPATLVQPVGSPLSLECTVEGTSNPNLYWYRQAAGRGLQLLFYSVGIGQISSEVPQNLSASRPQDRQFILSSKKLLLSDSGFYLCAWSEAGELGEQYFGPGTRLTVT.

V is TRBV7-2 and J is TRBJ2-7; 12 bases align to TRBD2. CDR1 SGHTA and CDR2 FQGNSA come from the germline V gene. This CDR3 region has 15 residues. Unmatched junction bases numbered 8, after V lost 4 bases and J lost 7 bases. CDR3 in amino acids: CASSWTSGNTIEQYF. The CDR3 DNA sequence: TGTGCCAGCAGCTGGACTAGCGGGAATACGATAGAGCAGTACTTC.

The chain carries TRBV28 and TRBJ1-3; 8 nucleotides align to TRBD1. Unmatched junction bases numbered 6, after V lost 6 bases and J lost 5 bases. The CDR3 covers 14 residues. Germline lookup yields CDR1 MDHEN and CDR2 SYDVKM. CDR3 residues: CASSLDRGRNTIYF. CDR3 DNA: TGTGCCAGCAGCCTAGACAGGGGAAGAAACACCATATATTTT.

This sequence joins TRBV3-1 (or the pseudogene TRBV3-2) and TRBJ1-2; D uncertain. Trimming removed 3 bases from V and 4 bases from J, with 15 bases in between. The V gene's germline CDR1 is LGHDT and CDR2 YNNKEL (reference sequence). The CDR3 contains 15 residues. CDR3 coding DNA: TGTGCCAGCAGCCAGGGGTCGGCAGGAAGCTATGGCTACACCTTC. It translates to CASSQGSAGSYGYTF.

This rearrangement joins TRBV4-2 to TRBJ2-7; D remains unclear. V shed 0 bases and J shed 2 bases, with 20 bases lying between them. CDR1 is LGHNA and CDR2 is YNFKEQ in the germline V gene. The CDR3 contains 18 residues. CDR3 sequence (DNA): TGTGCCAGCAGCCAAGAAGGCGTAGGCCGCTCGATAACCTACGAGCAGTACTTC. This sequence encodes CASSQEGVGRSITYEQYF.

In this sample, this clone turned up a few times. The sample contains more than one DNA sequence encoding this CDR3. This chain joins TRBV5-1 and TRBJ1-2; no reliable D call. There are 13 residues in the CDR3. Germline CDR1 SGHRS, CDR2 YFSETQ. V was clipped by 0 bases and J by 5 bases, with 8 bases between them. The CDR3 here is CASSLDVSYGYTF. CDR3 coding DNA: TGCGCCAGCAGCTTGGATGTCAGTTATGGCTACACCTTC.

The rearrangement joins TRBV19 to TRBJ2-5; possibly TRBD1 for D (6 bases). CDR3 length equals 15 residues. V gave up 3 bases and J gave up 2 bases, with 13 bases separating them. Germline CDR1 reads LNHDA; CDR2 reads SQIVND (reference sequence). The chain's CDR3 is CASSISRTVQETQYF. CDR3 nucleotides: TGTGCCAGTAGTATTTCTCGGACAGTTCAAGAGACCCAGTACTTC. Supplemented by reference TRBV19 and TRBJ2-5, the full variable domain reads DGGITQSPKYLFRKEGQNVTLSCEQNLNHDAMYWYRQDPGQGLRLIYYSQIVNDFQKGDIAEGYSVSREKKESFPLTVTSAQKNPTAFYLCASSISRTVQETQYFGPGTRLLVL.

This chain connects TRBV12-3 or TRBV12-4 to TRBJ2-4; D is uncertain. The germline V and J ends were trimmed by 3 bases and 5 bases, with 5 bases remaining between them. The CDR3 is 12 residues long. The CDR3 DNA is TGTGCCAGCAGTTTCTACCAAAACATTCAGTACTTC. This translates into CASSFYQNIQYF.

This clone was counted a single time. This chain uses TRBV19 with TRBJ1-2, with D possibly matching TRBD1 (5 bases). The V and J ends lost 6 bases and 4 bases respectively, with 21 bases between them. The CDR3 extends over 16 amino acids. Germline V CDR1 and CDR2: LNHDA, SQIVND (reference sequence). CDR3 nucleotide sequence: TGTGCCAGTAGCCGTCACGGGACGGAACATCTCTATGGCTACACCTTC. Its translation: CASSRHGTEHLYGYTF. The whole variable domain, filled in from reference TRBV19 and TRBJ1-2, reads DGGITQSPKYLFRKEGQNVTLSCEQNLNHDAMYWYRQDPGQGLRLIYYSQIVNDFQKGDIAEGYSVSREKKESFPLTVTSAQKNPTAFYLCASSRHGTEHLYGYTFGSGTRLTVV.

V and J are TRBV4-1 and TRBJ2-7; 12 nucleotides match TRBD2. The CDR3 loop spans 14 amino acids. The trim removed 4 bases at V and 5 bases at J, leaving 3 bases unmatched. CDR1 is MGHRA and CDR2 is YSYEKL in the germline V gene. CDR3 region: CASSPRTSGNEQYF. Here the CDR3 DNA reads TGCGCCAGCAGCCCCAGGACTAGCGGGAACGAGCAGTACTTC.

This clone occurred many times. The rearrangement uses TRBV7-9 and TRBJ1-2; TRBD1 might be the D (6 bases). The CDR3 runs to 17 residues. V shed 1 base and J shed 4 bases, with 19 bases lying between them. Germline V gene sequence: CDR1 SEHNR, CDR2 FQNEAQ (reference sequence). CDR3 region: CASSLVGGRTGLYGYTF. As DNA, the CDR3 is TGTGCCAGCAGCTTAGTAGGAGGGAGAACAGGGCTCTATGGCTACACCTTC. Together with reference TRBV7-9 and TRBJ1-2, the CDR3 gives the full variable domain: DTGVSQNPRHKITKRGQNVTFRCDPISEHNRLYWYRQTLGQGPEFLTYFQNEAQLEKSRLLSDRFSAERPKGSFSTLEIQRTEQGDSAMYLCASSLVGGRTGLYGYTFGSGTRLTVV.

The V gene is TRBV7-2, the J gene TRBJ2-5; 7 nucleotides match TRBD2. V shed 5 bases, J shed 5 bases, and the junction held 11 bases outside the gene matches. Germline V gene lookup returns CDR1 SGHTA and CDR2 FQGNSA. The CDR3 covers 15 residues. The DNA for the CDR3 is TGTGCCAGCAGCCCGGTTCGGGGGGAATGGGAGACCCAGTACTTC. Amino acid sequence: CASSPVRGEWETQYF.

V is TRBV19 and J is TRBJ2-1; TRBD2 is a possible D gene (5 bases). The V end was cut by 6 bases, the J end by 5 bases, with 20 bases between. Germline CDR1 and CDR2: LNHDA and SQIVND (reference sequence). This CDR3 is built from 16 residues. The CDR3: CASRNGGSNFHNEQFF. CDR3 in DNA: TGTGCCAGTAGAAATGGAGGAAGTAACTTCCACAATGAGCAGTTCTTC.

V is TRBV6-4 and J is TRBJ1-1; D gene unclear. The germline V gene encodes CDR1 MRHNA and CDR2 SNTAGT. Deletions cut 3 bases from V and 4 bases from J, with 12 bases between. There are 14 residues in the CDR3. The CDR3 DNA is TGTGCCAGCAGTGAGTTCGGTGGGGTCACTGAAGCTTTCTTT. Its translation is CASSEFGGVTEAFF.

This chain joins TRBV12-5 and TRBJ1-1, with a weak D call TRBD1 (5 bases). The V gene lost 4 bases and the J gene lost 0 bases, with 12 bases spanning the gap. The germline gives CDR1 LGHNT, CDR2 FRNRAP. The CDR3 sequence is 15 residues long. Written as DNA, the CDR3 is TGTGCTAGTGGTTCGCACGGGGGGGTGAACACTGAAGCTTTCTTT. Its protein product is CASGSHGGVNTEAFF.

This clone appeared a single time. The rearrangement links TRBV19 to TRBJ2-1, with TRBD1 matching over 7 bases. There are 14 residues in the CDR3. Germline V gene lookup returns CDR1 LNHDA and CDR2 SQIVND (reference sequence). V shed 8 bases, J shed 5 bases, and the junction held 9 bases outside the gene matches. CDR3 protein: CASHRQGAHNEQFF. CDR3 sequence (DNA): TGTGCCAGTCACAGACAGGGTGCCCACAATGAGCAGTTCTTC. The variable domain in full, completed from reference TRBV19 and TRBJ2-1, reads DGGITQSPKYLFRKEGQNVTLSCEQNLNHDAMYWYRQDPGQGLRLIYYSQIVNDFQKGDIAEGYSVSREKKESFPLTVTSAQKNPTAFYLCASHRQGAHNEQFFGPGTRLTVL.

CDR3 region: CASSIQSGEMYEKLFF. The CDR3 nucleotides are TGTGCCAGTAGTATCCAATCAGGGGAAATGTATGAAAAACTGTTTTTT. V usage is TRBV19 and J usage is TRBJ1-4; possible D gene TRBD1, 6 bases. From germline, CDR1 is LNHDA and CDR2 SQIVND (reference sequence). Trimming stripped 3 bases from V and 6 bases from J, with 17 bases between. The length of the CDR3 is 16 residues.

V is TRBV4-3 and J is TRBJ1-3; no definite D call. Germline CDR1 and CDR2: LGHNA and YSLEER. V was shortened by 0 bases and J by 2 bases, with 8 bases between the two germline ends. The CDR3 runs 15 residues. Written as DNA, the CDR3 is TGCGCCAGCAGCCAAGATCGAGGTACTGGAAACACCATATATTTT. It codes for CASSQDRGTGNTIYF.

This chain joins TRBV2 and TRBJ2-7; no definite D call. Germline CDR1 is SNHLY and CDR2 is FYNNEI. CDR3 length: 14 amino acids. The V and J ends lost 2 bases and 5 bases respectively, with 13 bases between them. CDR3 region: CASSERLGLDEQYF. CDR3 DNA: TGTGCCAGCAGTGAACGGCTAGGATTGGACGAGCAGTACTTC.

This sequence joins TRBV7-6 and TRBJ2-5, with 7 bases that match TRBD2. The CDR3 runs to 16 residues. Germline assignment: CDR1 SGHVS and CDR2 FNYEAQ. With V trimmed by 1 base and J by 0 bases, 5 bases remained unmatched. Here the CDR3 reads CASSLVGGSDQETQYF. The CDR3 DNA sequence: TGTGCCAGCAGCTTAGTGGGGGGGAGTGACCAAGAGACCCAGTACTTC.

V is TRBV28 and J is TRBJ1-4; no clear D gene. The CDR3 consists of 13 residues. V was shortened by 5 bases and J by 5 bases, with 9 bases between the two germline ends. Per the germline V gene, CDR1 is MDHEN and CDR2 is SYDVKM. The CDR3, as DNA: TGTGCCAGCAGTCCCCCGAGAAATGAAAAACTGTTTTTT. Amino acids: CASSPPRNEKLFF.

Only one count was recorded for this clone. The rearrangement links TRBV5-1 to TRBJ2-1, with D unresolved. This CDR3 contains 13 residues. The germline V gene encodes CDR1 SGHRS and CDR2 YFSETQ. Trimming cost V 0 bases and J 8 bases, with 9 bases left between them. The chain's CDR3 is CASSLVDYHEQFF. CDR3 DNA sequence: TGCGCCAGCAGCTTGGTGGATTACCATGAGCAGTTCTTC.